These 5 T cell receptor beta chains share one sample of origin, sequenced in a study of blood T cell repertoires in COVID-19. Generated by immunoSEQ multiplex PCR, the TCRdb table keeps only in-frame clones and is missing some. The sample gives 250,000 to 350,000 clones, around 91% of which show up once; approximately 12% is in the top ten. Sequenced sample: peripheral blood. The receptors here all came from a woman aged 55-69 years with acute or convalescent COVID-19.

In this sample, this clone turned up once. This sequence joins TRBV13 and TRBJ2-2; 8 bases match TRBD1. V was pared by 0 bases and J by 6 bases, with 9 bases of the junction left unmatched. The CDR3 sequence is 17 residues long. Germline V gene lookup returns CDR1 PRHDT and CDR2 FYEKMQ (reference sequence). The CDR3 sequence: CASSLGQRVRGPGELFF. The CDR3 DNA reads TGTGCCAGCAGCTTAGGCCAAAGAGTCAGGGGGCCCGGGGAGCTGTTTTTT.

This rearrangement joins TRBV27 to TRBJ1-6; TRBD1 aligns across 7 bases. V lost 3 bases to trimming and J lost 10 bases; unmatched junction nucleotides: 12. The germline gives CDR1 MNHEY, CDR2 SMNVEV (reference sequence). The length of the CDR3 is 16 residues. CDR3 coding DNA: TGTGCCAGCAGTTTCACCCCGGGACAGACCGGGTCACCCCTCCACTTT. This codes for CASSFTPGQTGSPLHF.

The chain couples TRBV7-9 to TRBJ1-5; D remains ambiguous. This CDR3 is built from 14 residues. Germline-derived CDR1 and CDR2 are SEHNR and FQNEAQ (reference sequence). V lost 3 bases and J 3 bases, leaving 9 bases between the germline ends. CDR3 sequence (DNA): TGTGCCAGCAGCTTTGAGGGTTACAATCAGCCCCAGCATTTT. This encodes CASSFEGYNQPQHF.

V is TRBV11-2 and J is TRBJ1-1; 10 nucleotides align to TRBD1. J was trimmed by 12 bases and V by 4 bases; bases with no gene match: 8. The CDR3 has 13 amino acids. Germline CDR1 reads SGHAT; CDR2 reads FQNNGV. The CDR3 bases are TGTGCCAGCAGCTATGAACCGGGACAGGGGACTTTCTTT. Translated, it gives CASSYEPGQGTFF.

The table lists this clone with a few counts. Additional DNA sequences in this sample encode the identical CDR3. This chain links TRBV11-3 with TRBJ2-2; D perhaps matches TRBD2 (6 bases). The CDR3 sequence is 15 residues long. Trimming shortened V by 5 bases and J by 0 bases, and 10 bases separated the two germline ends. Per germline, CDR1 SGHNT and CDR2 YENEEA. Here the CDR3 DNA reads TGTGCCAGCAGCCTTAGCGGAACGAACACCGGGGAGCTGTTTTTT. Encoded protein: CASSLSGTNTGELFF.